The subject of this entry is one TCR beta chain. These data belong to a study of blood T cell repertoires in COVID-19. TCRdb's copy holds only in-frame clones and misses some; the assay was immunoSEQ multiplex PCR. The repertoire has approximately 97,000 clones, around 84% of them found once; the top ten carry roughly 4.1%. Between the trimmed V and J ends, which lost 5 bases and 0 bases, there was a span of 18 bases. Germline assignment: CDR1 SGHDT and CDR2 YYEEEE. This CDR3 contains 16 residues. The TCR sequence derives from a human donor in a cohort sampled during active COVID-19. The sequencing input was peripheral blood. The V gene is TRBV5-6, the J gene TRBJ2-7; D is unresolved. CDR3 residues: CASRPRGELSSYEQYF. CDR3 nucleotide sequence: TGTGCCAGCAGACCAAGAGGAGAACTAAGCTCCTACGAGCAGTACTTC.